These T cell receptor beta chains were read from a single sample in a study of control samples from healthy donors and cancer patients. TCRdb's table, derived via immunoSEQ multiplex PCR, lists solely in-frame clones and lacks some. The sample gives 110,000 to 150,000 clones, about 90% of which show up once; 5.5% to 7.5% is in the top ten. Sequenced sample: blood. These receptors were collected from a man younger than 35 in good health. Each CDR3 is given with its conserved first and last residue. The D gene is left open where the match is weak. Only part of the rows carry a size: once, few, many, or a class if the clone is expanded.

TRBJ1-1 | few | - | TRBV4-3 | CASSQETGNTEAFF | TGCGCCAGCAGCCAAGAGACAGGTAACACTGAAGCTTTCTTT
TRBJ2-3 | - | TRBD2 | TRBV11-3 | CASSLGTSGRTDTQYF | TGTGCCAGCAGCTTGGGGACTAGCGGTAGGACAGATACGCAGTATTTT
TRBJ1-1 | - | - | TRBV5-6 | CASSPGAGSTEAFF | TGTGCCAGCAGCCCGGGGGCAGGGTCCACTGAAGCTTTCTTT
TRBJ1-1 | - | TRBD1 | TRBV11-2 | CASSWDRAAAEAFF | TGTGCCAGCAGCTGGGACAGGGCGGCGGCTGAAGCTTTCTTT
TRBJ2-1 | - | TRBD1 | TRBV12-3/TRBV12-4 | CASNRDRGIRQFF | TGTGCCAGCAACCGGGACAGGGGTATCCGGCAGTTCTTC
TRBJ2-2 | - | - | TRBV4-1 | CASSRRETGSSGELFF | TGCGCCAGCAGCCGGAGGGAGACAGGGTCATCCGGGGAGCTGTTTTTT
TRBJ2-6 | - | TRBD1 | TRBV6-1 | CASSADRGRSGANVLTF | TGTGCCAGCAGTGCCGACAGGGGGCGATCTGGGGCCAACGTCCTGACTTTC
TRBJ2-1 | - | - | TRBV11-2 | CASSSDLLNEQFF | TGTGCCAGCAGCTCGGACTTACTAAATGAGCAGTTCTTC
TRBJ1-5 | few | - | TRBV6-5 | CASRNGQGNQPQHF | TGTGCCAGCAGAAATGGACAAGGCAATCAGCCCCAGCATTTT
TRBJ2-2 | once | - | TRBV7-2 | CASSLVGLEPFTGELFF | TGTGCCAGCAGCTTAGTAGGGCTTGAGCCTTTCACCGGGGAGCTGTTTTTT
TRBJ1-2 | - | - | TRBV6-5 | CASSPNPGIGGYTF | TGTGCCAGCAGCCCCAACCCAGGGATAGGTGGCTACACCTTC
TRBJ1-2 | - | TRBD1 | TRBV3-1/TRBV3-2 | CASSRTQGRSYGYTF | TGTGCCAGCAGCAGAACACAGGGGCGATCCTATGGCTACACCTTC
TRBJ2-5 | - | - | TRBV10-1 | CAFWRETQYF | TGCGCCTTCTGGCGAGAGACCCAGTACTTC
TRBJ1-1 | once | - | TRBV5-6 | CASSLRGQNTEAFF | TGTGCCAGCAGCTTGAGAGGACAGAACACTGAAGCTTTCTTT
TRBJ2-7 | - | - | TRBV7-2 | CASSPMQVYYEQYF | TGTGCCAGCAGCCCGATGCAGGTGTACTACGAGCAGTACTTC
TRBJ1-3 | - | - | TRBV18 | CASSPRSTDSSGNTIYF | TGTGCCAGCTCACCGAGAAGTACGGATTCCTCTGGAAACACCATATATTTT
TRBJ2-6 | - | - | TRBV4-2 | CASSQEGSSSGANVLTF | TGTGCCAGCAGCCAAGAGGGCAGCAGCTCTGGGGCCAACGTCCTGACTTTC
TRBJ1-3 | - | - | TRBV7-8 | CASNPSAGTSGNTIYF | TGTGCCAGCAACCCGTCCGCAGGGACATCCGGAAACACCATATATTTT
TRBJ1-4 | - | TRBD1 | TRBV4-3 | CASSPPARDRTMKSLFF | TGCGCCAGCAGTCCACCCGCGCGGGACAGAACAATGAAAAGTCTGTTTTTT
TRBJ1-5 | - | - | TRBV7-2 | CASSLVRGNQPQHF | TGTGCCAGCAGCTTAGTCCGGGGCAATCAGCCCCAGCATTTT
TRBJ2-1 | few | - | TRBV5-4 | CASSHSSGTTSYNEQFF | TGTGCCAGCAGCCACAGTTCCGGGACCACCTCCTACAATGAGCAGTTCTTC
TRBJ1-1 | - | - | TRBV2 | CASSVLGAEAFF | TGTGCCAGCAGTGTACTAGGGGCTGAAGCTTTCTTT
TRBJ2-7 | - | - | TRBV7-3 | CASSLQGHQGLYEQYF | TGTGCCAGCAGCTTACAGGGACACCAGGGGCTCTACGAGCAGTACTTC
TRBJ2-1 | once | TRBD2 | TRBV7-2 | CASSPSGGEYNEQFF | TGTGCCAGCAGCCCTAGCGGGGGGGAGTACAATGAGCAGTTCTTC
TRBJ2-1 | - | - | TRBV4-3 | CASSQDFGQYNEQFF | TGCGCCAGCAGCCAAGATTTCGGACAGTACAATGAGCAGTTCTTC
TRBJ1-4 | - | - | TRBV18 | CASSPDRDGLNEKLFF | TGTGCCAGCTCACCTGACCGGGACGGCCTTAATGAAAAACTGTTTTTT
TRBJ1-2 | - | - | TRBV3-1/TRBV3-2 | CASSQDQGMDGYTF | TGTGCCAGCAGCCAAGATCAGGGAATGGATGGCTACACCTTC
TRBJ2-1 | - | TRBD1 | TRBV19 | CASRPQGASNNEQFF | TGTGCCAGTAGGCCTCAGGGGGCCTCGAACAATGAGCAGTTCTTC
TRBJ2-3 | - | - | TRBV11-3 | CASSLGVGADTQYF | TGTGCCAGCAGCTTGGGCGTGGGGGCAGATACGCAGTATTTT
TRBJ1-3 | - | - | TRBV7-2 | CASSSQMDGFGNTIYF | TGTGCCAGCAGCTCCCAGATGGACGGCTTTGGAAACACCATATATTTT
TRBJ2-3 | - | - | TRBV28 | CASSLGGAKDTQYF | TGTGCCAGCAGTTTAGGGGGGGCCAAAGATACGCAGTATTTT
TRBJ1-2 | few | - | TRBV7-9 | CASSLAANYGYTF | TGTGCCAGCAGCTTAGCAGCTAACTATGGCTACACCTTC
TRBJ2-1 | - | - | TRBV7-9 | CASSLSPSGTGTYNEQFF | TGTGCCAGCAGCTTATCTCCCTCCGGGACCGGGACCTACAATGAGCAGTTCTTC
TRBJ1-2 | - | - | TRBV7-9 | CASNDRRLGYTF | TGTGCCAGCAACGACCGTCGTTTGGGCTACACCTTC
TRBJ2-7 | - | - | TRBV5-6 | CASSYFYEQYF | TGTGCCAGCAGCTACTTCTACGAGCAGTACTTC
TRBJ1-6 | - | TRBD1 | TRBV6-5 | CASSEGQGYSPLHF | TGTGCCAGCAGCGAGGGACAGGGTTATTCACCCCTCCACTTT
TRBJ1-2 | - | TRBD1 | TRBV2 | CASNRQGFSGYTF | TGTGCCAGCAATAGACAGGGTTTTAGTGGCTACACCTTC
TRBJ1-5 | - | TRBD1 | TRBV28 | CASSLGDRGNQPQHF | TGTGCCAGCAGTTTAGGGGACAGGGGCAATCAGCCCCAGCATTTT
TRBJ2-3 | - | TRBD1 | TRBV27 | CASRYRGGSADTQYF | TGTGCCAGCAGATACAGGGGCGGTAGTGCAGATACGCAGTATTTT
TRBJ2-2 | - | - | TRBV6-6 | CASSPLGAGELFF | TGTGCCAGCAGCCCCTTGGGGGCCGGGGAGCTGTTTTTT
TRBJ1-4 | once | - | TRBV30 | CAWSVLDEKLFF | TGTGCCTGGAGTGTACTCGATGAAAAACTGTTTTTT
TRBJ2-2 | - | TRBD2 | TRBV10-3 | CASLAGGPGTGELFF | TGTGCCTCACTAGCGGGGGGGCCGGGAACCGGGGAGCTGTTTTTT
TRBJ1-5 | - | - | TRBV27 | CASSLESSNQPQHF | TGTGCCAGCAGTTTAGAAAGTAGCAATCAGCCCCAGCATTTT
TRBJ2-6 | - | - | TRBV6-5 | CASSSGAGANVLTF | TGTGCCAGCAGTTCGGGGGCTGGGGCCAACGTCCTGACTTTC
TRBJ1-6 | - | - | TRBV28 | CASSLAGSYSPLHF | TGTGCCAGCAGTTTGGCAGGGTCATATTCACCCCTCCACTTT
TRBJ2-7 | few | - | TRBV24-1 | CATSAPHRWDESSYEQYF | TGTGCCACCAGTGCTCCACACCGGTGGGACGAAAGCTCCTACGAGCAGTACTTC
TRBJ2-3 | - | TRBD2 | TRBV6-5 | CATRTSGGADTQYF | TGTGCCACCCGTACTAGCGGGGGAGCAGATACGCAGTATTTT
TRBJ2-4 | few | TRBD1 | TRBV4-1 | CASSQDPAGGWDIQYF | TGCGCCAGCAGCCAAGATCCGGCAGGGGGCTGGGACATTCAGTACTTC
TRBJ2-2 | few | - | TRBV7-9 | CASSLGIKGSGELFF | TGTGCCAGCAGCTTAGGGATCAAGGGGTCCGGGGAGCTGTTTTTT
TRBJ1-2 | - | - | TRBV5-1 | CASSLDRLDRPSHGYTF | TGCGCCAGCAGCTTGGACCGTTTGGACAGACCATCCCATGGCTACACCTTC
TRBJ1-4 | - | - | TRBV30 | CAWSPPATNEKLFF | TGTGCCTGGAGTCCCCCCGCAACTAATGAAAAACTGTTTTTT
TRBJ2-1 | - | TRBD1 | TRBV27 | CASSWTGAANEQFF | TGTGCCAGCAGCTGGACAGGGGCTGCCAATGAGCAGTTCTTC